This T cell receptor (beta chain) was profiled in a study of T cell repertoires in cytomegalovirus infection. Study results and limitations: HLA-C-restricted, CMV-specific TCR beta clonotypes were dominant ex vivo.

TCRdb processed the reads anew with MiXCR; each CDR3 protein has one entry. In the table there are about half a million distinct CDR3 sequences, 25% to 35% of which are singletons. As to this clonotype: Its cognate antigen is unknown.

CDR1 is KGHSH and CDR2 is LQKENI in the germline V gene. The length of the CDR3 is 13 residues. Deletions cut 5 bases from V and 1 base from J, with 8 bases between. The chain uses TRBV18 and TRBJ1-1; D not resolved. The receptor was derived from a human donor in good health (CMV status not recorded). Some clones in this sample may be carry-over from other donors' samples. Material: cultured PBMCs, obtained from culture after CMV antigen stimulation. In DNA form, the CDR3 reads TGTGCCAGCTCAGGGCAGCCGAACACTGAAGCTTTCTTT. Amino acids: CASSGQPNTEAFF.